This TCR beta chain was identified in a study of CD8+ T cells in alopecia areata (dated by TCRdb to 2016 to 2018). Describing the broader study: The treated patients, all with moderate-to-severe alopecia areata, were enrolled in an open-label pilot trial of oral tofacitinib given at 5 to 10 mg twice daily. Patients received tofacitinib for 6 to 18 months and were then followed off drug for 6 months to check for delayed response and recurrence. Disease severity in treated patients was measured with the SALT score, which quantifies the percentage of affected scalp surface area. The study used high-throughput TCRbeta sequencing to examine T cell clonal expansion in alopecia areata, in both the C3H/HeJ mouse model and human patients. Human TCRbeta sequencing covered scalp tissue and sorted CD4+ and CD8+ peripheral blood T cells from patchy and totalis/universalis alopecia areata patients and healthy controls. Patients on tofacitinib were biopsied at baseline and after 4 and 24 weeks of treatment, and several of the patients also had a later scalp biopsy. Clonality in the scalp was compared among normal scalp (n=4), patchy alopecia areata scalp (n=8), and alopecia totalis/universalis scalp (n=8). RNA came from the PAXgene miRNA kit for fixed scalp, the miRNeasy kit for PBMCs, and the RNeasy kit for mouse skin. Amplification of TCRbeta CDR3 regions was done by immunoSEQ multiplex PCR using 35 Vbeta forward primers and 13 Jbeta reverse primers.

Findings and caveats that apply to the study as a whole: Shared TCR sequences between patients were less evident than in mice, which may be partly attributable to HLA diversity in the patient population. With tofacitinib, both scalp clonality and the number of expanded CD8+ clones among the top 100 scalp clones went down significantly. During tofacitinib treatment, many expanded lesional clones stuck around in both scalp and blood, and this persistence may partly explain why relapse happens after treatment is stopped. The treated cohort was small, with a single nonresponder, so links between baseline CD8+ expansion and response need larger studies. Higher clonality and more expanded CD8+ clones were observed in lesional scalp than in normal scalp, particularly in alopecia totalis/universalis, a finding suggestive of antigenic drive. Unlike mouse skin, which is dominated by gammadelta T cells, normal human skin has resident alphabeta T cells that are also sequenced, and this complicates analysis of the scalp TCR repertoire.

The intended sense of this specimen's treatment or condition label: oral pan-JAK inhibitor, 5-10 mg twice daily. Peripheral blood and lesional scalp punch biopsies were obtained from patients with alopecia areata. PBMCs were isolated by density centrifugation and stained for CD3, CD4 and CD8, after which CD4+ and CD8+ T cells were sorted on a FACSAria. The CDR3 spans 17 residues, from the cysteine through the phenylalanine. Only the CDR3 part of the read is kept: 51 bases, read in frame from the first base. Trimming takes 0 bases from V and 3 bases from J, and the germline ends sit 14 bases apart. CDR1 is given as MGHRA and CDR2 as YSYEKL, both from the germline V gene. This clone showed up just a few times. Its antigen target is currently unknown. The sample holds no much larger clone one base away, and base qualities are not on file. The library was obtained by the immunoSEQ multiplex PCR assay. To provide template for TCR sequencing, every sample had RNA extracted and reverse transcribed into cDNA. SuperScript III was used for first-strand cDNA synthesis, primed with a 2:1 mix of oligo-dT and random hexamers. A synthetic immune receptor repertoire was used to measure amplification bias, and any remaining bias was corrected computationally. In the original analysis: Raw reads were preprocessed to remove errors, and CDR3 was defined by IMGT conventions from the conserved cysteine to phenylalanine. Clonality was calculated as 1 minus Shannon entropy normalized by log2 of the number of productive unique TCRs. Whether scalp clones were CD4 or CD8 was inferred by matching scalp TCRbeta sequences against CD4 and CD8 repertoires sorted from blood. TCRdb re-hosts the immuneACCESS table, in-frame sequences only. Its copies lack some clones; in the studies checked, an unresolved V gene accounts for under half of them, and the cause for the rest is not known. V and J calls and clone size are copied from that table; D and trimming were computed from the DNA. The sample profile shows about 97,000 clones; approximately 63% of them were found once. Less than 20% of the sample is in the top ten clones.

This TCR came from a human donor with alopecia areata. The starting material was CD8+ T cells sorted from blood, obtained at approximately week 61, from a patient treated with tofacitinib. In this chain, TRBV4-1 is recombined with TRBJ2-2; perhaps TRBD2 is the D gene, with 5 bases matching. Read as DNA, the sequence is TGCGCCAGCAGCCAAGATACCCTCCTAGCCGACACCGGGGAGCTGTTTTTT. Its translation is CASSQDTLLADTGELFF.